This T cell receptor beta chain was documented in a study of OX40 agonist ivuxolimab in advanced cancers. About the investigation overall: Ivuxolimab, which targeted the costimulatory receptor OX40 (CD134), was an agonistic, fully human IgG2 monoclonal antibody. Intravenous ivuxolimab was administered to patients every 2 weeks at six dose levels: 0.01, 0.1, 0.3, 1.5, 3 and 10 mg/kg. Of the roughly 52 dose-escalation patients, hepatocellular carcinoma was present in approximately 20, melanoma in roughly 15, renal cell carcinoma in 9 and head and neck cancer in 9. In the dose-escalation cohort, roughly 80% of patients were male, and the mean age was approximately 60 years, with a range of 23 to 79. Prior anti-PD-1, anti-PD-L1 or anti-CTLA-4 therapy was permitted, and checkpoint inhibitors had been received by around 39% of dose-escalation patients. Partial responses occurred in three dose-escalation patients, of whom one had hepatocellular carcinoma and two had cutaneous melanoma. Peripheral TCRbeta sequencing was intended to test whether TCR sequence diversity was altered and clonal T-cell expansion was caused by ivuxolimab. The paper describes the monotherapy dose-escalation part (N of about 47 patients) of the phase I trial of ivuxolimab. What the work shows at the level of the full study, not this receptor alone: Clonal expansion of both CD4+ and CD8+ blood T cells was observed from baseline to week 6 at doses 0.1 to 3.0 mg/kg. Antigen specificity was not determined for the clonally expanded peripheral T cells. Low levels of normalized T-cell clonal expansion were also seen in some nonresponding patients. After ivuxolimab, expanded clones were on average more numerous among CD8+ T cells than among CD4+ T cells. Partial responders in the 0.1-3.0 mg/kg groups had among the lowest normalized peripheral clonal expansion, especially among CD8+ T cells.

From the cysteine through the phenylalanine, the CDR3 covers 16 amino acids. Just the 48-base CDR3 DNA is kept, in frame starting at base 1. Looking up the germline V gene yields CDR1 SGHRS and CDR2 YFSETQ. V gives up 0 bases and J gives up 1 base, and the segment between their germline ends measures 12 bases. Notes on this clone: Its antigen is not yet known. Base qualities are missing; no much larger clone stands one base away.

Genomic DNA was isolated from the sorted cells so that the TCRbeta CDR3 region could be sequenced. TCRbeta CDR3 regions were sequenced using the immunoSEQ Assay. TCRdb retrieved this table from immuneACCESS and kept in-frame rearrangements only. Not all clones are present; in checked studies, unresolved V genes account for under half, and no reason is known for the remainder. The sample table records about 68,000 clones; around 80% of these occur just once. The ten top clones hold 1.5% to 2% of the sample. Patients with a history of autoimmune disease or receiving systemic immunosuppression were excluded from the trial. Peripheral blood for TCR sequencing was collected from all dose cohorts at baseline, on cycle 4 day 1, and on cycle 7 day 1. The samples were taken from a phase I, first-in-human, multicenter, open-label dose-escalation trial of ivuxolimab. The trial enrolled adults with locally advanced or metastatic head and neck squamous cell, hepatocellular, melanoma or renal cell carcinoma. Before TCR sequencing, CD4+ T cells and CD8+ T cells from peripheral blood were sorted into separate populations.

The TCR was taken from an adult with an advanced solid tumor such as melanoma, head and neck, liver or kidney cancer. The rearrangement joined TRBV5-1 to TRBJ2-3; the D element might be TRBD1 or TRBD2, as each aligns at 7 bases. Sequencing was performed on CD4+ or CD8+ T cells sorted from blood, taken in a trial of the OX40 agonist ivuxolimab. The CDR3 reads CASSLVPGGGTDTQYF. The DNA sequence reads TGCGCCAGCAGCTTGGTCCCAGGGGGGGGCACAGATACGCAGTATTTT.